Included here is one T cell receptor (beta chain) sequence, with context. Produced via immunoSEQ multiplex PCR; TCRdb's table is partial and in-frame only. The sample has 250,000 or so clones; around 88% are singletons. The treatment: some 20 received Ad26.COV2.S at low or high dose, single or two shots; 5 received placebo; per-sample allocation not given. On day 63 after the first injection, vaccine and placebo recipients gave samples. The data were obtained in a study of Ad26.COV2.S vaccination and SARS-CoV-2 variants. Sequenced here: peripheral blood, sampled in a trial of Ad26.COV2.S vaccine versus placebo. The receptor was isolated from a person aged 18 to 59 who received the Ad26.COV2.S COVID-19 vaccine or a placebo.

CDR3 bases: TGTGCCAGCAGTTTAGAGGAAAAACTGTTTTTT. Translated, it gives CASSLEEKLFF. The genes are TRBV28 and TRBJ1-4; D is ambiguous. V was trimmed by 2 bases and J by 8 bases, leaving 3 bases between them. Germline CDR1 reads MDHEN; CDR2 reads SYDVKM. This CDR3 has 11 amino acids.